A single T cell receptor (beta chain) is shown here with its context. The clone's antigen remains unknown. Nothing much larger sits one base from this clone, and base qualities are not available. To sequence the TCRbeta CDR3 region, genomic DNA was isolated from the sorted cells. The immunoSEQ Assay was used to sequence the TCRbeta CDR3 regions. Sourced from immuneACCESS, this table was stored by TCRdb with only in-frame sequences that have V and J called. A share of the clones is absent; for the studies checked, an unresolved V gene accounts for under half, and the remainder has no known explanation. In all, the sample holds more than 25,000 clones, and about four fifths of those were seen once. Around 12% of the sample is taken by the ten largest. The data were obtained in a study of OX40 agonist ivuxolimab in advanced cancers. Turning to the overall study: Ivuxolimab was an agonistic, fully human IgG2 monoclonal antibody directed against OX40 (CD134), a costimulatory receptor. Intravenous ivuxolimab was administered to patients every 2 weeks at six dose levels: 0.01, 0.1, 0.3, 1.5, 3 and 10 mg/kg. Of the roughly 50 dose-escalation patients, hepatocellular carcinoma was present in around 20, melanoma in some 15, renal cell carcinoma in 9 and head and neck cancer in 9. In the dose-escalation cohort, around four fifths of patients were male, and the mean age was about 55 years, with a range of about 23 to 85. Prior anti-PD-1, anti-PD-L1 or anti-CTLA-4 therapy was permitted, and checkpoint inhibitors had been received by less than 45% of dose-escalation patients. Three dose-escalation patients achieved partial responses, one with hepatocellular carcinoma and two with cutaneous melanoma. Peripheral TCRbeta sequencing was intended to test whether TCR sequence diversity was altered and clonal T-cell expansion was caused by ivuxolimab. The paper covers the monotherapy dose-escalation part of the phase I ivuxolimab trial, which included N ≈ 52 patients.

The germline V gene provides CDR1 SNHLY and CDR2 FYNNEI. Compared with germline, V lacks 4 bases and J lacks 1 base; bases without a gene match: 13. The CDR3 sequence holds 19 residues, the cysteine and phenylalanine included. Only the CDR3 DNA stays, 57 bases, in frame from base 1. What the authors observed across the whole study: Low levels of normalized T-cell clonal expansion were also shown by some nonresponding patients. On average, CD8+ T cells showed more expanded clones than CD4+ T cells after ivuxolimab. In partial responders in the 0.1-3.0 mg/kg groups, normalized peripheral clonal expansion was found to be among the lowest, especially among CD8+ T cells. The antigen specificity of the peripheral T cells that underwent clonal expansion was not determined. At doses of 0.1 to 3.0 mg/kg, clonal expansion of both CD4+ and CD8+ blood T cells was observed from baseline to week 6.

The trial excluded patients who had a history of autoimmune disease or were on systemic immunosuppression. Peripheral blood for TCR sequencing was collected from all dose cohorts at baseline, on cycle 4 day 1, and on cycle 7 day 1. Samples came from an open-label, multicenter, first-in-human phase I dose-escalation trial of ivuxolimab. Adults with locally advanced or metastatic melanoma, renal cell, hepatocellular, or head and neck squamous cell carcinoma were enrolled in the trial. Before TCR sequencing, CD4+ T cells and CD8+ T cells from peripheral blood were sorted into separate populations. The chain links TRBV2 with TRBJ2-3; 11 bases in the middle match TRBD2. Sequencing was performed on CD4+ or CD8+ T cells sorted from blood, taken in a trial of the OX40 agonist ivuxolimab. The sequence came from an adult with an advanced solid tumor such as melanoma, head and neck, liver or kidney cancer. The DNA sequence follows: TGTGCCAGCAGTGGGCTGGTAGCGGGGGGGCTTCTTGGCACAGATACGCAGTATTTT. Its coded protein is CASSGLVAGGLLGTDTQYF.